Presented here are 22 T cell receptor beta chains from one specimen sequenced in a study of shared clonotypes between healthy human individuals. The assay was immunoSEQ multiplex PCR, and TCRdb's table has in-frame clones only and misses some. Among about half a million clones listed, 60% to 80% were seen once. The sequencing sample was made of PBMCs. The receptors stem from a woman between 35 and 50 years old in good health. Some clones in this sample may be carry-over from other donors' samples.

V usage is TRBV28 and J usage is TRBJ1-4; D may be TRBD1 (5 bases). Germline CDR1 is MDHEN and CDR2 is SYDVKM. V lost 6 bases, J lost 2 bases, and 13 bases lay in between. This CDR3 spans 15 amino acids. CDR3 region: CASRPWGGTNEKLFF. The CDR3 DNA reads as TGTGCCAGCAGGCCCTGGGGCGGCACTAATGAAAAACTGTTTTTT.

V gene TRBV4-2 combines with J gene TRBJ1-2, with a possible D match to TRBD1 (6 bases). CDR1 is LGHNA and CDR2 is YNFKEQ in the germline V gene. The V and J ends lost 0 bases and 3 bases respectively, with 14 bases between them. The length of the CDR3 is 16 residues. The CDR3 sequence is CASSQDLGGRYYGYTF. The CDR3 nucleotides read TGTGCCAGCAGCCAAGATTTGGGGGGCAGGTACTATGGCTACACCTTC.

The V gene is TRBV5-1, the J gene TRBJ2-3, with D hard to call. Trimming left V 0 bases short and J 3 bases short, with 11 bases between. Germline V gene lookup returns CDR1 SGHRS and CDR2 YFSETQ. The CDR3 loop spans 15 amino acids. The CDR3 protein is CASSLASPVTDTQYF. In nucleotides, the CDR3 is TGCGCCAGCAGCTTGGCTTCTCCCGTAACAGATACGCAGTATTTT.

V gene TRBV10-3 combines with J gene TRBJ1-1, with D possibly matching TRBD1 (5 bases). The V and J ends lost 4 bases and 5 bases respectively, with 11 bases between them. Per the germline V gene, CDR1 is ENHRY and CDR2 is SYGVKD. The CDR3 has 13 amino acids. The CDR3 DNA reads TGTGCCATCAGTGCGGACATCAGAACTGAAGCTTTCTTT. Its protein is CAISADIRTEAFF.

The rearrangement uses TRBV5-1 and TRBJ2-3, with 11 bases that match TRBD2. This CDR3 is built from 17 residues. Germline values: CDR1 SGHRS, CDR2 YFSETQ. Losses at the gene ends were 6 bases for V and 1 base for J; bases not matched to a gene: 10. CDR3 sequence reads: CASTASGRMRGTDTQYF. The DNA for the CDR3 is TGCGCCAGCACCGCTAGCGGGAGGATGAGGGGCACAGATACGCAGTATTTT.

The chain carries TRBV19 and TRBJ2-2; 10 bases line up with TRBD1. The germline CDR1 and CDR2 sequences are LNHDA and SQIVND (reference sequence). The CDR3 runs 14 residues. V was pared by 9 bases and J by 4 bases, with 5 bases of the junction left unmatched. In DNA, the CDR3 is TGTGCCAGCTCCGGGACAGGGGCCACCGGGGAGCTGTTTTTT. This codes for CASSGTGATGELFF.

The chain links TRBV11-2 to TRBJ2-1, with TRBD2 identical over 7 bases. This CDR3 contains 15 residues. Unmatched junction bases numbered 12, after V lost 5 bases and J lost 8 bases. Germline-derived CDR1 and CDR2 are SGHAT and FQNNGV. This CDR3 is CASSLGLEIWDEQFF. The CDR3 DNA sequence: TGTGCCAGCAGCCTCGGACTAGAAATCTGGGATGAGCAGTTCTTC. Full variable domain (rest looked up from reference TRBV11-2 and TRBJ2-1): EAGVAQSPRYKIIEKRQSVAFWCNPISGHATLYWYQQILGQGPKLLIQFQNNGVVDDSQLPKDRFSAERLKGVDSTLKIQPAKLEDSAVYLCASSLGLEIWDEQFFGPGTRLTVL.

V is TRBV19 and J is TRBJ2-2, with TRBD2 identical over 9 bases. CDR1 and CDR2 from the germline V gene are LNHDA and SQIVND (reference sequence). V shed 6 bases and J 4 bases; nucleotides not matched to a gene: 15. There are 18 residues in the CDR3. The CDR3 loop is CASSPRRAGGPGTGELFF. CDR3 nucleotide sequence: TGTGCCAGTAGCCCGAGGAGGGCGGGAGGGCCAGGCACCGGGGAGCTGTTTTTT.

CDR3 protein: CASRMSSGANVLTF. The CDR3 DNA is TGTGCCAGCAGGATGAGCTCTGGGGCCAACGTCCTGACTTTC. The chain links TRBV28 to TRBJ2-6; D gene ambiguous. Per germline, CDR1 MDHEN and CDR2 SYDVKM. This CDR3 region has 14 residues. V gave up 6 bases and J gave up 0 bases, with 6 bases separating them.

The V gene is TRBV28, the J gene TRBJ2-5, with 7 bases fitting TRBD1. Per germline, CDR1 MDHEN and CDR2 SYDVKM. Trimming cost V 7 bases and J 3 bases; bases outside gene matches: 11. This CDR3 has 15 amino acids. The DNA for the CDR3 is TGTGCCAGCACCTCGGTGTGGGACAGTGAAGAGACCCAGTACTTC. Encoded protein: CASTSVWDSEETQYF.

V usage is TRBV19 and J usage is TRBJ1-5; 8 bases match TRBD1. The CDR3 contains 14 residues. Per germline, CDR1 LNHDA and CDR2 SQIVND (reference sequence). V lost 5 bases to trimming and J lost 6 bases; unmatched junction nucleotides: 6. CDR3 DNA: TGTGCCAGTAGTCCGTCAGGGGGCGGTCAGCCCCAGCATTTT. Translation gives CASSPSGGGQPQHF.

The chain employs TRBV7-9 and TRBJ2-1; tentatively, D is TRBD1 (6 bases). The CDR3 consists of 15 residues. Trimming cost V 4 bases and J 2 bases, with 12 bases left between them. CDR1 is SEHNR and CDR2 is FQNEAQ in the germline V gene (reference sequence). CDR3 coding DNA: TGTGCCAGCAGCTCCCAGGGGCCGACCTACAATGAGCAGTTCTTC. It codes for CASSSQGPTYNEQFF.

The chain carries TRBV18 and TRBJ2-1; D possibly corresponds to TRBD1 (6 bases). The ends were cut back, 6 bases at V and 4 bases at J, with 13 bases in the middle. This CDR3 contains 14 residues. The V gene's germline CDR1 is KGHSH and CDR2 LQKENI. CDR3 sequence: CASSPRTDYNEQFF. The CDR3 bases are TGTGCCAGCTCCCCAAGGACAGATTACAATGAGCAGTTCTTC.

This clone was recorded only once. The J gene is TRBJ2-3, the V gene TRBV4-3; D is possibly TRBD1 or TRBD2 (5 bases each). The CDR3 consists of 15 residues. Germline CDR1 LGHNA, CDR2 YSLEER. V lost 2 bases and J 0 bases, leaving 9 bases between the germline ends. The CDR3 nucleotides are TGCGCCAGCAGCCAAACGGGGCGTAGCACAGATACGCAGTATTTT. Amino acids: CASSQTGRSTDTQYF.

The chain links TRBV11-3 to TRBJ2-2, with D perhaps being TRBD1 or TRBD2 (5 bases each). The germline gives CDR1 SGHNT, CDR2 YENEEA. This CDR3 is 15 amino acids long. V lost 0 bases and J 5 bases, leaving 10 bases between the germline ends. As DNA, the CDR3 is TGTGCCAGCAGCTTAGATGGGGGACCAACCGGGGAGCTGTTTTTT. It codes for CASSLDGGPTGELFF.

This clone appeared a few times. The chain couples TRBV7-3 to TRBJ1-1; D possibly corresponds to TRBD1 (5 bases). Trimming pared 2 bases from V and 4 bases from J, leaving 14 bases between. CDR1 is SGHTA and CDR2 is FQGTGA in the germline V gene. CDR3 length: 15 residues. The CDR3 spells CASSLYPGRSTEAFF. The CDR3 coding sequence is TGTGCCAGCAGCTTATACCCAGGGAGGAGCACTGAAGCTTTCTTT.

This CDR3 is CACDAWRIIVDETQYF. The CDR3 nucleotides read TGTGCCTGTGACGCATGGAGGATCATCGTCGACGAGACCCAGTACTTC. This chain links TRBV30 with TRBJ2-5, with a weak D call TRBD2 (5 bases). From germline, CDR1 is GTSNPN and CDR2 SVGIG (reference sequence). The CDR3 sequence is 16 residues long. Trimming took 6 bases from V and 5 from J, leaving 25 bases between them.

The gene calls are TRBV27 and TRBJ2-1, with TRBD2 identical over 7 bases. Trimming removed 2 bases from V and 6 bases from J; junction bases left unmatched: 13. CDR3 size: 17 residues. Germline CDR1 and CDR2: MNHEY and SMNVEV (reference sequence). The CDR3 reads CASSLPSGHHFGNEQFF. For the CDR3, the DNA is TGTGCCAGCAGTTTACCTAGCGGTCACCATTTCGGCAATGAGCAGTTCTTC.

This sequence joins TRBV9 and TRBJ2-2; D is unclear. Trimming shortened V by 3 bases and J by 0 bases, and 15 bases separated the two germline ends. The CDR3 has 17 residues. The germline V gene encodes CDR1 SGDLS and CDR2 YYNGEE. The CDR3 DNA reads as TGTGCCAGCAGCGCAAGGCGTGGGAATACGAACACCGGGGAGCTGTTTTTT. Translating gives CASSARRGNTNTGELFF.

The rearrangement uses TRBV6-5 and TRBJ1-2; D not certain. The germline V gene has CDR1 MNHEY and CDR2 SVGAGI. V lost 8 bases and J lost 5, with 18 bases in between. This CDR3 comprises 14 residues. CDR3 amino acids: CASLGDRRGYGYTF. In DNA, the CDR3 is TGTGCCAGCTTAGGCGACCGACGAGGTTATGGCTACACCTTC.

This sequence joins TRBV30 and TRBJ2-7; 10 bases line up with TRBD1. The CDR3 consists of 16 residues. Losses at the gene ends were 3 bases for V and 5 bases for J; bases not matched to a gene: 13. In germline, CDR1 is GTSNPN, CDR2 SVGIG (reference sequence). CDR3 region: CAWSKAPGQGWDEQYF. DNA for the CDR3: TGTGCCTGGAGCAAAGCCCCGGGACAGGGGTGGGACGAGCAGTACTTC.

V usage is TRBV5-1 and J usage is TRBJ2-7, with D unclear. The CDR3 is 15 residues long. V was cut by 2 bases and J by 2 bases, with 14 bases left in between. Germline-derived CDR1 and CDR2 are SGHRS and YFSETQ. DNA for the CDR3: TGCGCCAGCAGCTTTGGCAGCGCCAGAACCTACGAGCAGTACTTC. This encodes CASSFGSARTYEQYF.